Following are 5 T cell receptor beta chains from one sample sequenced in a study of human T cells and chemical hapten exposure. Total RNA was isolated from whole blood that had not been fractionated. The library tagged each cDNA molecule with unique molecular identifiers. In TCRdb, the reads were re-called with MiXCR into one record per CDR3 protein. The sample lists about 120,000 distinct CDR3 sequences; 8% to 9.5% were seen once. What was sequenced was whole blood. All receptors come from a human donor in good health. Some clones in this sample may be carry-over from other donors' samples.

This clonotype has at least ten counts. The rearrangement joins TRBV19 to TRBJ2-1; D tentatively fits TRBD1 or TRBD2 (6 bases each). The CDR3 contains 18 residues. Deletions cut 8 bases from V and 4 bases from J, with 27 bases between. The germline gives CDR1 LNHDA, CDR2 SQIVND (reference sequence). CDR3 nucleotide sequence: TGTGCCAGTCATGGGGGACTCACCACCGGGACACAATACAATGAGCAGTTCTTC. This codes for CASHGGLTTGTQYNEQFF.

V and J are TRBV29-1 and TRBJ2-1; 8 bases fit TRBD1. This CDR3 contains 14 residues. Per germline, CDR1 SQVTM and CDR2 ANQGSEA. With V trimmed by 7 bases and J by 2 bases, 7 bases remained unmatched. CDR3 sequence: CSGVDRGTYNEQFF. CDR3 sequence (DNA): TGCAGCGGGGTCGACAGGGGTACCTACAATGAGCAGTTCTTC.

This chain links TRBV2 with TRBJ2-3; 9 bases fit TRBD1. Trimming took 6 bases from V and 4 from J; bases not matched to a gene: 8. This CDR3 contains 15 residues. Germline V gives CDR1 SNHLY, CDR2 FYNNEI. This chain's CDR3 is CASRDRGGAADTQYF. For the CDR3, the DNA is TGTGCCAGCAGAGACAGGGGGGGGGCGGCAGATACGCAGTATTTT.

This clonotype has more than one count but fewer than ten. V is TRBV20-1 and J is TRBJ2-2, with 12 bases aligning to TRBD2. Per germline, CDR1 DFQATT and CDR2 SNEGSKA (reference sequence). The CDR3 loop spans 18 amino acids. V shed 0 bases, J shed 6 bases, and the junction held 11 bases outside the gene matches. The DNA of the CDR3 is TGCAGTGCTAGAGAGCGACTCTCTAGCGGGAGGGCTGCCGGGGAGCTGTTTTTT. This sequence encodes CSARERLSSGRAAGELFF.

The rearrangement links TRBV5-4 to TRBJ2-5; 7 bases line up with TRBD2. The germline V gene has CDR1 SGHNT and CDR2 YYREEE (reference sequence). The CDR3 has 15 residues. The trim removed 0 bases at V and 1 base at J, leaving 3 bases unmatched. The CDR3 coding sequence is TGTGCCAGCAGCTTGGCTACTAGCGCCCAAGAGACCCAGTACTTC. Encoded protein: CASSLATSAQETQYF.